Sequencing of this TCR beta chain was carried out in a study of early T cells in non-severe SARS-CoV-2 infection. TCRdb reanalysed the 5' RACE reads using MiXCR and keeps one entry per CDR3 protein. The sample has 50,000 to 70,000 distinct CDR3 sequences; about an eighth are singletons. The germline V gene has CDR1 KGHDR and CDR2 SFDVKD. Trimming took 0 bases from V and 0 from J, leaving 11 bases between them. This CDR3 has 17 residues. Ten or more counts support this clonotype. The rearrangement uses TRBV24-1 and TRBJ2-1; a possible D gene is TRBD2 (5 bases). Material for sequencing was whole blood. This receptor was identified in an adult who was a healthcare worker with PCR-confirmed SARS-CoV-2 infection or an uninfected control (not recorded which). CDR3 amino acids: CATSDLAVTSSYNEQFF. CDR3 in DNA: TGTGCCACCAGTGATTTGGCGGTTACTAGCTCCTACAATGAGCAGTTCTTC.